Below, 5 T cell receptor beta chains from the same sample are listed, as sequenced in a study of blood T cell repertoires in COVID-19. The protocol was immunoSEQ multiplex PCR, while the TCRdb copy is restricted to in-frame clones and leaves out a portion. The sample contains hundreds of thousands of clones, 80% to 90% of which appear only once. Material for sequencing was peripheral blood. The receptors were sampled from a woman under 40 with COVID-19, enrolled during active disease.

This chain uses TRBV6-4 with TRBJ2-3; TRBD2 matches 7 bases. After removal of 2 bases from V and 2 bases from J, the junction contained 7 bases not matched to a gene. Germline V gene sequence: CDR1 MRHNA, CDR2 SNTAGT. The CDR3 runs 16 residues. The CDR3 DNA is TGTGCCAGCAGTGACGGGGCGGGAGATTCCACAGATACGCAGTATTTT. Translated: CASSDGAGDSTDTQYF.

The J gene is TRBJ1-1, the V gene TRBV6-5, with D possibly being TRBD1 (5 bases). V gave up 2 bases and J gave up 7 bases, with 17 bases separating them. Germline lookup yields CDR1 MNHEY and CDR2 SVGAGI. This CDR3 is built from 15 residues. The DNA for the CDR3 is TGTGCCAGCAGTTACAACGCAGTAGGGGCCCTTGAAGCTTTCTTT. Protein: CASSYNAVGALEAFF.

V and J are TRBV5-1 and TRBJ1-1, with 8 bases identical to TRBD1. From germline, CDR1 is SGHRS and CDR2 YFSETQ. This CDR3 contains 17 residues. Trimming took 3 bases from V and 3 from J; bases not matched to a gene: 13. For the CDR3, the DNA is TGCGCCAGCAGCTCAAGGTCCAGAGGGACAGGTCACACTGAAGCTTTCTTT. Amino acids: CASSSRSRGTGHTEAFF.

The count of this clone is one. The rearrangement joins TRBV19 to TRBJ2-1; 9 bases line up with TRBD2. The V segment lost 5 bases and the J segment 7 bases; nucleotides outside the gene matches: 12. The CDR3 loop spans 16 amino acids. Germline CDR1 and CDR2: LNHDA and SQIVND (reference sequence). The CDR3 region has the DNA TGTGCCAGTAGTGCAAAGTTAGCGGGAGTAGAGAATGAGCAGTTCTTC. This sequence encodes CASSAKLAGVENEQFF.

The gene calls are TRBV19 and TRBJ1-3, with 7 bases that match TRBD1. Germline CDR1 is LNHDA and CDR2 is SQIVND (reference sequence). The CDR3 sequence is 16 residues long. V shed 6 bases, J shed 1 base, and the junction held 9 bases outside the gene matches. This chain's CDR3 is CASRKPQGDSGNTIYF. The CDR3 DNA reads as TGTGCCAGTAGGAAACCCCAGGGGGATTCTGGAAACACCATATATTTT.